A selection of T cell receptor beta chains follows, all from one sample in a study of spatial heterogeneity in lung cancer. From the 5' RACE reads, TCRdb called clonotypes with MiXCR, one entry per CDR3 protein. This table holds around 12,000 distinct CDR3 sequences, 13% to 15% found once. This specimen was PBMCs, taken at surgery. All receptors derive from a female donor with early-stage non-small cell lung cancer. CDR3s include the opening cysteine and the closing phenylalanine or tryptophan. Fields, in order: V gene, D gene, clone size, J gene, CDR3 protein, CDR3 DNA. The D gene is left open where the match is weak. The listing skips clone size in some rows; elsewhere it reads once, few, many or a size class.

TRBV14	-	medium-sized	TRBJ2-5	CASSQETQYF	TGTGCCAGCAGCCAGGAGACCCAGTACTTC
TRBV7-2	TRBD1	many	TRBJ1-4	CASSRSGQVFNEKLFF	TGTGCCAGCAGCCGGTCGGGACAGGTTTTTAATGAAAAACTGTTTTTT
TRBV5-4	-	-	TRBJ1-1	CASTPTATARGSTEAFF	TGTGCCAGCACCCCGACGGCGACTGCCAGGGGAAGTACTGAAGCTTTCTTT
TRBV6-5	TRBD1	many	TRBJ2-7	CASSFGTGRSYEQYF	TGTGCCAGCAGCTTCGGGACAGGGCGGTCCTACGAGCAGTACTTC
TRBV5-1	-	many	TRBJ2-2	CASSFTGLPGELFF	TGCGCCAGCAGCTTTACGGGGCTCCCCGGGGAGCTGTTTTTT
TRBV30	-	many	TRBJ2-3	CAWRGRSTDTQYF	TGTGCCTGGAGAGGCCGAAGCACAGATACGCAGTATTTT
TRBV7-9	TRBD1	medium-sized	TRBJ1-5	CASSLGRSTGWDQPQHF	TGTGCCAGCAGCTTAGGGAGGTCGACAGGGTGGGACCAGCCCCAGCATTTT
TRBV29-1	-	-	TRBJ1-1	CSVAGSNTEAFF	TGCAGCGTAGCAGGAAGTAACACTGAAGCTTTCTTT
TRBV29-1	TRBD2	many	TRBJ2-7	CSVAGTSGDYEQYF	TGCAGCGTTGCTGGGACTAGCGGCGACTACGAGCAGTACTTC
TRBV29-1	-	medium-sized	TRBJ2-2	CSVEQNTGELFF	TGCAGCGTTGAGCAGAACACCGGGGAGCTGTTTTTT
TRBV19	-	medium-sized	TRBJ2-1	CASSISQGNEQFF	TGTGCCAGTAGTATCTCCCAGGGGAATGAGCAGTTCTTC
TRBV7-9	-	many	TRBJ2-1	CASSPGPTYNEQFF	TGTGCCAGCAGCCCGGGGCCTACATACAATGAGCAGTTCTTC
TRBV5-5	TRBD2	many	TRBJ2-7	CASSFDAAGGAQSKYF	TGTGCCAGCAGCTTTGATGCGGCGGGGGGGGCACAGAGCAAGTACTTC
TRBV7-9	TRBD1	many	TRBJ1-1	CASSLAVGRGRPFGTEAFF	TGTGCCAGCAGCTTAGCGGTAGGCAGGGGGAGACCGTTTGGGACTGAAGCTTTCTTT
TRBV7-2	-	many	TRBJ2-1	CASSADRRNEQFF	TGTGCCAGCAGCGCGGACAGAAGGAATGAGCAGTTCTTC
TRBV4-1	-	many	TRBJ1-2	CASSQATPDGGYTF	TGCGCCAGCAGCCAAGCTACCCCCGACGGTGGCTACACCTTC
TRBV30	-	medium-sized	TRBJ2-5	CAWNVGQETQYF	TGTGCCTGGAATGTTGGCCAAGAGACCCAGTACTTC
TRBV29-1	-	many	TRBJ2-5	CSVVGGGPPQETQYF	TGCAGCGTTGTCGGTGGAGGGCCGCCCCAAGAGACCCAGTACTTC
TRBV6-1	TRBD1	-	TRBJ2-5	CASSEFGRDRAFQETQYF	TGTGCCAGCAGTGAATTTGGCCGGGACAGGGCCTTTCAAGAGACCCAGTACTTC
TRBV7-9	TRBD2	-	TRBJ2-2	CASTKVAGYTGELFF	TGTGCCAGCACCAAAGTAGCGGGTTACACCGGGGAGCTGTTTTTT